This entry lists 13 T cell receptor beta chains sequenced from one sample in a study of low-dose radiotherapy and immunotherapy resistance in tumors. The time point is: before trial treatment. TRAV- and TRBV-specific primers were used for first-strand cDNA, which covered alpha and beta chains. Amplification of TCRs used a constant-region primer and V-primer adapter for 20 PCR cycles. From the reads, TCRdb called clonotypes with MiXCR, one entry per CDR3 protein. The repertoire consists of around 99,000 distinct CDR3 sequences, with 9.4% occurring once and the leading ten covering roughly 1%. The sequencing here drew on PBMCs, taken before treatment. All receptors derive from a male donor with prostate cancer.

There are a few counts of this clonotype. The chain carries TRBV5-1 and TRBJ2-1; perhaps D is TRBD1 or TRBD2 (5 bases each). The V gene's germline CDR1 is SGHRS and CDR2 YFSETQ. V was cut by 0 bases and J by 2 bases, with 15 bases left in between. CDR3 length: 17 residues. The CDR3 DNA follows: TGCGCCAGCAGCTTGGGGGGGATGAGTGGGGCCTACAATGAGCAGTTCTTC. Translation: CASSLGGMSGAYNEQFF.

This clonotype was seen at least ten times. The V call is TRBV3-1, the J call TRBJ2-1; 7 positions match TRBD2. V lost 5 bases to trimming and J lost 9 bases; unmatched junction nucleotides: 13. The CDR3 has 15 residues. Per germline, CDR1 LGHDT and CDR2 YNNKEL (reference sequence). The CDR3 region has the DNA TGTGCCAGCAGCTCAACTTGGACTAGTAGGGCTGAGCAGTTCTTC. Amino acids: CASSSTWTSRAEQFF.

This clonotype was counted many times. This chain joins TRBV7-2 and TRBJ2-7, with TRBD2 as a possible D gene (7 bases). Germline values: CDR1 SGHTA, CDR2 FQGNSA. The CDR3 loop spans 14 amino acids. V gave up 6 bases and J gave up 2 bases, with 14 bases separating them. This chain's CDR3 is CASSWGGLAYEQYF. Here the CDR3 DNA reads TGTGCCAGCAGTTGGGGGGGCCTAGCCTACGAGCAGTACTTC.

With respect to this clonotype: Possible read error: a much larger clone is one base away. The V call is TRBV21-1, the J call TRBJ1-1. TRBV21-1 is flagged as a pseudogene. The CDR3 totals 15 residues. The CDR3 bases are TGTGCCAGCATCTACAAGGAAGATCCGCAATGGGAAGCTTTCTTT. It codes for CASIYKEDPQWEAFF.

Concerning this clonotype itself: This likely reflects a read error, since a far larger clone is one base away. CDR3 protein: CASSQGQGWDEQFF. Written as DNA, the CDR3 is TGCGCCAGCAGCCAAGGACAGGGATGGGACGAGCAGTTCTTC. The rearrangement links TRBV4-1 to TRBJ2-1, with 7 positions matching TRBD1. Germline assignment: CDR1 MGHRA and CDR2 YSYEKL. Trimming removed 1 base from V and 10 bases from J; junction bases left unmatched: 7. The CDR3 spans 14 residues.

This clonotype was seen many times. The chain joins TRBV29-1 to TRBJ2-7, with unresolved D. V lost 1 base and J 2 bases, leaving 3 bases between the germline ends. This CDR3 is built from 11 residues. Germline loops: CDR1 SQVTM, CDR2 ANQGSEA. CDR3 sequence reads: CSVEGPYEQYF. The CDR3 DNA reads TGCAGCGTTGAAGGTCCCTACGAGCAGTACTTC.

At least ten counts were recorded for this clonotype. The CDR3 is CAWSLGQGNNEQFF. For the CDR3, the DNA is TGTGCCTGGAGTTTGGGACAGGGAAACAATGAGCAGTTCTTC. The chain uses TRBV30 and TRBJ2-1, with 9 bases identical to TRBD1. V trimming: 2 bases; J trimming: 5 bases; junction bases outside the gene matches: 4. Germline CDR1 and CDR2: GTSNPN and SVGIG (reference sequence). The CDR3 is 14 amino acids.

This clonotype was detected ten times or more. V is TRBV28 and J is TRBJ2-3, with 7 bases that match TRBD1. From germline, CDR1 is MDHEN and CDR2 SYDVKM. The ends lost 3 bases at V and 3 bases at J; junction bases unmatched: 3. This CDR3 contains 14 residues. The CDR3, as DNA: TGTGCCAGCAGTTTTCAGGGGGTAACAGATACGCAGTATTTT. As protein: CASSFQGVTDTQYF.

The table lists this clonotype with a count of one. It differs at one base from a far larger clone, so likely a read error. The chain carries TRBV10-3 and TRBJ2-1; D unclear. The V end lost 6 bases, the J end lost 10 bases, and 10 bases lay between the germline ends. CDR1 is ENHRY and CDR2 is SYGVKD in the germline V gene. CDR3 length: 11 amino acids. The CDR3 spells CAISDIYEQFF. The CDR3 DNA is TGTGCCATCAGCGACATCTACGAGCAGTTCTTC.

As for this clonotype: A far larger clone is one base from this, pointing to a likely read error. The rearrangement links TRBV28 to TRBJ2-1; D is uncertain. Germline V gene sequence: CDR1 MDHEN, CDR2 SYDVKM. V lost 8 bases to trimming and J lost 8 bases, with 13 bases between them. CDR3 size: 12 residues. The CDR3 protein is CASRPLGDEQFF. In DNA form, the CDR3 reads TGTGCCAGCCGCCCGCTTGGCGATGAGCAGTTCTTC.

This clonotype has ten or more counts. The V call is TRBV10-3, the J call TRBJ2-3; 8 nucleotides match TRBD2. Per germline, CDR1 ENHRY and CDR2 SYGVKD. The CDR3 length is 15 residues. Trimming cost V 6 bases and J 3 bases; bases outside gene matches: 8. The CDR3 protein is CAIRERETGTDTQYF. CDR3 nucleotides: TGTGCCATCAGGGAGCGGGAGACGGGTACAGATACGCAGTATTTT.

This clonotype was detected many times. V and J are TRBV7-9 and TRBJ1-3; no firm D call. V lost 2 bases, J lost 4 bases, and 6 bases lay in between. CDR1 SEHNR and CDR2 FQNEAQ come from the germline V gene (reference sequence). The CDR3 sequence is 13 residues long. Here the CDR3 reads CASSLLAGNTIYF. CDR3 DNA sequence: TGTGCCAGCAGCTTACTCGCAGGAAACACCATATATTTT.

There are many counts of this clonotype. The chain employs TRBV29-1 and TRBJ2-2, with TRBD2 identical over 10 bases. CDR1 is SQVTM and CDR2 is ANQGSEA in the germline V gene. The length of the CDR3 is 15 residues. Trimming removed 5 bases from V and 4 bases from J; junction bases left unmatched: 7. Written as DNA, the CDR3 is TGCAGCGTTTCCGGGGCTAGCGGGGGCACCGGGGAGCTGTTTTTT. This gives the protein CSVSGASGGTGELFF.